In its sample, the clone carrying this T cell receptor (beta chain) was seen a few times. Its specificity is not known. The CDR3 is 15 amino acids. After removal of 6 bases from V and 7 bases from J, the junction contained 11 bases not matched to a gene. The germline V gene encodes CDR1 SGHRS and CDR2 YFSETQ. The data derive from a study of T-cell memory formation after mild COVID-19. Overall study findings and caveats: The study found balanced CD4/CD8 in clones contracting day 15 to 85 and a CD4+ lean in later expanders.

TCRdb independently ran MiXCR on the 5' RACE reads; one entry per CDR3 protein. The sample has 450,000 or so distinct CDR3 sequences; about 23% are singletons. The chain links TRBV5-1 to TRBJ1-4; 8 bases fit TRBD1. The specimen was PBMCs or a T cell subset sorted from them (not recorded which). The TCR sequence derives from an adult woman who had mild COVID-19 (a few samples of this study predate the infection). Cell type and time point are not known. The CDR3 DNA is TGCGCCAGCACCTTAGGGGGCAGGGGGCTTGAAAAACTGTTTTTT. It encodes CASTLGGRGLEKLFF. Full variable domain (rest looked up from reference TRBV5-1 and TRBJ1-4): KAGVTQTPRYLIKTRGQQVTLSCSPISGHRSVSWYQQTPGQGLQFLFEYFSETQRNKGNFPGRFSGRQFSNSRSEMNVSTLELGDSALYLCASTLGGRGLEKLFFGSGTQLSVL.